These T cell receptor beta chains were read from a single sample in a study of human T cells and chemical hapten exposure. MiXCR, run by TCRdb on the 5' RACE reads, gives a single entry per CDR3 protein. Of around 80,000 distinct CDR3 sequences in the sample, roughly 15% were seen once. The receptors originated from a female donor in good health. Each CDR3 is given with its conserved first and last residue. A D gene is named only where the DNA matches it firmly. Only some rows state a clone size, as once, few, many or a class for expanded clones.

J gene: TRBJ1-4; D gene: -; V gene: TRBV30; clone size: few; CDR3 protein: CAWSVEGEKLFF; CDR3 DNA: TGTGCCTGGAGTGTAGAGGGTGAAAAACTGTTTTTT
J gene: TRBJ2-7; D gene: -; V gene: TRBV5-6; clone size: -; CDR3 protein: CASSAVGPYEQYF; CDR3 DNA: TGTGCCAGCAGCGCGGTGGGACCCTACGAGCAGTACTTC
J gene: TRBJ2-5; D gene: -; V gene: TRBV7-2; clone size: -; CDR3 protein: CASSHRDIETQYF; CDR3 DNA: TGTGCCAGCAGCCACAGGGACATCGAGACCCAGTACTTC
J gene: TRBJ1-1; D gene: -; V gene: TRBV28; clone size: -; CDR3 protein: CASSSDGEAFF; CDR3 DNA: TGTGCCAGCAGTTCGGACGGGGAAGCTTTCTTT
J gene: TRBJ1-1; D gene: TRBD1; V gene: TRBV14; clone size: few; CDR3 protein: CASSPDRLKAFF; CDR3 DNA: TGTGCCAGCAGCCCGGACAGGCTGAAAGCTTTCTTT
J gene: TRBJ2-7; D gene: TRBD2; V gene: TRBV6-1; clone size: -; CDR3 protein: CASIQGRGGYEQYF; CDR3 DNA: TGTGCCAGCATCCAAGGGCGGGGGGGATACGAGCAGTACTTC
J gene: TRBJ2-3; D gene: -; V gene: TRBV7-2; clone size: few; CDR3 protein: CASSGISLTDTQYF; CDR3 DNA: TGTGCCAGCAGCGGGATCTCGCTCACAGATACGCAGTATTTT
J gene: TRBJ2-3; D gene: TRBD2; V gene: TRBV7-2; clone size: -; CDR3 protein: CASSRNRTSPSTDTQYF; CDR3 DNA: TGTGCCAGCAGCCGTAACCGGACTAGCCCTAGCACAGATACGCAGTATTTT
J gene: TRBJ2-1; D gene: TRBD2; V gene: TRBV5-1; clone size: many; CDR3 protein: CASSLGGTSSNEQFF; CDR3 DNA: TGCGCCAGCAGCTTGGGGGGGACTAGCAGCAATGAGCAGTTCTTC
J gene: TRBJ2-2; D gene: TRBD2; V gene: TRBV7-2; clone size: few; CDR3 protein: CASSLRLAGSSGELFF; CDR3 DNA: TGTGCCAGCAGCTTAAGGCTAGCGGGAAGTAGCGGGGAGCTGTTTTTT
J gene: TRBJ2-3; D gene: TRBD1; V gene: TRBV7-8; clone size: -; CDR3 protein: CASSRAGQGADTQYF; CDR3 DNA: TGTGCCAGCAGCCGCGCGGGACAGGGAGCAGATACGCAGTATTTT
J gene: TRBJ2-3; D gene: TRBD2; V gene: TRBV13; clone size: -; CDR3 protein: CASSFKTSGSTDTQYF; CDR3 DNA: TGTGCCAGCAGCTTTAAGACTAGCGGCAGCACAGATACGCAGTATTTT
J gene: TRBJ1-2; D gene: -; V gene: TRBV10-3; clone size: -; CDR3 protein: CAISESLYSGSDGYTF; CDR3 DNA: TGTGCCATCAGTGAAAGTCTCTATTCAGGCTCAGATGGCTACACCTTC
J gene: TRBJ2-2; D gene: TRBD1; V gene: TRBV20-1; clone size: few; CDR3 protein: CSAARGDRGWMFF; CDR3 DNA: TGCAGTGCTGCCCGGGGCGACAGGGGTTGGATGTTTTTT
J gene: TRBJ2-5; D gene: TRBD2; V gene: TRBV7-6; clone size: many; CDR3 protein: CASSLGLSGLQETQYF; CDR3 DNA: TGTGCCAGCAGCTTAGGCCTTAGCGGGTTACAAGAGACCCAGTACTTC
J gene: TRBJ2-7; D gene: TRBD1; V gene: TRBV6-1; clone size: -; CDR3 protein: CASSEAIPGQEGPYEQYF; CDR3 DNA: TGTGCCAGCAGTGAAGCTATTCCGGGACAGGAGGGGCCCTACGAGCAGTACTTC
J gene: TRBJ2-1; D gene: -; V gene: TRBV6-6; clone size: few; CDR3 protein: CASSYPRSVSYEQFF; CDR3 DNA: TGTGCCAGCAGTTACCCTCGATCCGTTTCGTATGAGCAGTTCTTC
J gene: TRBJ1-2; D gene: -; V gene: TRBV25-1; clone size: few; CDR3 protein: CASSKEGGSGYTF; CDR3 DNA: TGTGCCAGCAGCAAAGAGGGTGGTTCTGGCTACACCTTC
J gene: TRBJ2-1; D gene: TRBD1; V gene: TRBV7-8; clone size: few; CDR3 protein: CASSLDRGPFRNEQFF; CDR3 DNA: TGTGCCAGCAGCTTAGACAGGGGCCCCTTTAGAAATGAGCAGTTCTTC
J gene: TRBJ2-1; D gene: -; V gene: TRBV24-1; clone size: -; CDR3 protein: CATSDIVDQFF; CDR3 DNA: TGTGCCACCAGTGACATAGTGGATCAGTTCTTC
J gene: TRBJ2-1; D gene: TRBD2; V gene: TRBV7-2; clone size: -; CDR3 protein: CASSLKFQKRGNNEQFF; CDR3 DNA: TGTGCCAGCAGCTTAAAGTTCCAAAAGCGGGGGAACAATGAGCAGTTCTTC
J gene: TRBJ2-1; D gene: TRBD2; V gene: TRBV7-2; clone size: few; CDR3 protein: CASSSIPRASGGARYNEQFF; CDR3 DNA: TGTGCCAGCAGCTCCATACCAAGGGCTAGCGGGGGGGCGCGTTACAATGAGCAGTTCTTC
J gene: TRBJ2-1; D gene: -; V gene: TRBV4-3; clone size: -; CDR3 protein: CASSHLYNSSYNEQFF; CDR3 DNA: TGCGCCAGCAGCCACCTCTACAATAGCTCCTACAATGAGCAGTTCTTC
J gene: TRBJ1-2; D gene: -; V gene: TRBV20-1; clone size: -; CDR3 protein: CSASGVRGYTF; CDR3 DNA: TGCAGTGCCAGCGGGGTCCGGGGCTACACCTTC
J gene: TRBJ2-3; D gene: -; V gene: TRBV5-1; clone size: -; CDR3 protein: CASSSGRTDTQYF; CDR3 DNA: TGCGCCAGCAGTTCCGGCCGCACAGATACGCAGTATTTT
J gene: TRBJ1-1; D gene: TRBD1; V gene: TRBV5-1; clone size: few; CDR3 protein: CASSYRGQNTEAFF; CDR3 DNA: TGCGCCAGCAGCTACAGGGGCCAGAACACTGAAGCTTTCTTT
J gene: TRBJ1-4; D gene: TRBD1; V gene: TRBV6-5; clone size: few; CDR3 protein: CASSRGQGYEKLFF; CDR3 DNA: TGTGCCAGCAGTAGAGGACAGGGTTATGAAAAACTGTTTTTT
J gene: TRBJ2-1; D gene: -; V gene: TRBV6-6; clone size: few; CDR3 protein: CASSYGGQASYNEQFF; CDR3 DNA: TGTGCCAGCAGTTACGGGGGGCAAGCCTCCTACAATGAGCAGTTCTTC
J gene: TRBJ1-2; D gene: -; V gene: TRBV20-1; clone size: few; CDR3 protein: CSARDRKVVLGYYGYTF; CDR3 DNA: TGCAGTGCTAGAGATCGCAAGGTGGTTCTGGGGTACTATGGCTACACCTTC
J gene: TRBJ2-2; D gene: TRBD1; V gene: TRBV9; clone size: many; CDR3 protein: CASSRTGMDTGELFF; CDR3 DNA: TGTGCCAGCAGCCGGACAGGGATGGACACCGGGGAGCTGTTTTTT
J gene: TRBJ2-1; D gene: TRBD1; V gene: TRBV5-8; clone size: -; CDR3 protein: CASSLPGQGNEEQFF; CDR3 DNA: TGTGCCAGCAGCTTACCGGGACAGGGTAACGAGGAGCAGTTCTTC
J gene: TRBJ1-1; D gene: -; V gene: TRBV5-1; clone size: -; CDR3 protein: CASSWTDLNTEAFF; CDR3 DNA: TGCGCCAGCAGCTGGACGGACCTGAACACTGAAGCTTTCTTT
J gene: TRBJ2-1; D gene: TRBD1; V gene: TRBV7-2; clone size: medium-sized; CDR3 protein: CASSAQTGNVEQFF; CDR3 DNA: TGTGCCAGCAGCGCCCAGACAGGGAATGTTGAGCAGTTCTTC
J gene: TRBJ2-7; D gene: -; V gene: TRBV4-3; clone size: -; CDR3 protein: CASSQVHEETYEQYF; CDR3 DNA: TGCGCCAGCAGCCAAGTCCACGAGGAGACCTACGAGCAGTACTTC
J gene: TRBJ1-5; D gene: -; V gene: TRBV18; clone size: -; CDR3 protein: CASSLLGADSNQPQHF; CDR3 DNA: TGTGCCAGCTCACTTCTGGGGGCGGATAGCAATCAGCCCCAGCATTTT
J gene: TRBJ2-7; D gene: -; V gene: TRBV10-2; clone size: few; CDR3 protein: CASSGLGHEQYF; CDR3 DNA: TGCGCCAGCTCAGGACTGGGTCACGAGCAGTACTTC
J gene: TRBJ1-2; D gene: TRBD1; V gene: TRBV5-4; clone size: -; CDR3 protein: CASSYDPGQRDYGYTF; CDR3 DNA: TGTGCCAGCAGCTATGATCCGGGACAGAGAGACTATGGCTACACCTTC